The clone carrying this TCR beta chain was detected many times. TCRdb itself ran the 5' RACE reads through MiXCR, one entry per CDR3 protein. In the table there are hundreds of thousands of distinct CDR3 sequences, roughly 22% of which are singletons. These data are taken from a study of T-cell memory formation after mild COVID-19. The source material was PBMCs or a T cell subset sorted from them (not recorded which). This clonotype was obtained from an adult woman who had mild COVID-19 (a few samples of this study predate the infection). Cell type and time point are not known.

CDR3 DNA sequence: TGTGCCAGCACCCCGCTAGCGGGAGGGAGGACAGATACGCAGTATTTT. This translates into CASTPLAGGRTDTQYF. The genes are TRBV12-3 or TRBV12-4 and TRBJ2-3; 12 bases are shared with TRBD2. CDR3 length: 16 residues. V lost 7 bases, J lost 3 bases, and 8 bases stayed unmatched.